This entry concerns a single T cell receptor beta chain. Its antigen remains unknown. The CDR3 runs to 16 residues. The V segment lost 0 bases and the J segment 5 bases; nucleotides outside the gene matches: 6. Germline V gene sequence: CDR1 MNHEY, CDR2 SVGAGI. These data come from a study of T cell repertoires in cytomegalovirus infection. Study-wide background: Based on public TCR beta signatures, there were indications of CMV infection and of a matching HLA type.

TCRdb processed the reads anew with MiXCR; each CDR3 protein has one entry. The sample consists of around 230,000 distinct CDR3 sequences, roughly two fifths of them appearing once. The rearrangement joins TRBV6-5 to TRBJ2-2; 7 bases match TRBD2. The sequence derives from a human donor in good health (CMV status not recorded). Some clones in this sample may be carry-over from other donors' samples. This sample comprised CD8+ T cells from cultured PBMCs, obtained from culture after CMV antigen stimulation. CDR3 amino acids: CASSYSGGLGTGELFF. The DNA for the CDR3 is TGTGCCAGCAGTTACTCGGGAGGGTTGGGAACCGGGGAGCTGTTTTTT.